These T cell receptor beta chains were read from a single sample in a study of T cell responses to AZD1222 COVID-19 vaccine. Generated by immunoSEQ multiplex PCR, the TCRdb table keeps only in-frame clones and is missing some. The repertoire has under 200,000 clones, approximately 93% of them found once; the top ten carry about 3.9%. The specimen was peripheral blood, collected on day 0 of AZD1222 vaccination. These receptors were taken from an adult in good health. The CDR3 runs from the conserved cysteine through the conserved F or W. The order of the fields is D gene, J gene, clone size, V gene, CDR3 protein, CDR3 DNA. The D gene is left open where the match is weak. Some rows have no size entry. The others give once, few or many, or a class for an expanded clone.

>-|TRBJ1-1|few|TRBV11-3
CASSSNNHNTEAFF
TGTGCCAGCAGCTCGAATAACCACAACACTGAAGCTTTCTTT
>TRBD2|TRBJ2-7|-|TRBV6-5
CASSFGTSGSYEQYF
TGTGCCAGCAGTTTCGGGACTAGTGGGTCCTACGAGCAGTACTTC
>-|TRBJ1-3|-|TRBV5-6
CASSLVDVSGNTIYF
TGTGCCAGCAGCTTGGTTGATGTCTCTGGAAACACCATATATTTT
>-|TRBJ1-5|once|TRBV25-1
CASSESAGRGQPQHF
TGTGCCAGCAGTGAATCGGCGGGGAGAGGGCAGCCCCAGCATTTT
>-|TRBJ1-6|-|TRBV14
CASSQAKASPLHF
TGTGCCAGCAGCCAAGCCAAGGCTTCACCCCTCCACTTT
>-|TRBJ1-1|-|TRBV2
CASSLQGMNTEAFF
TGTGCCAGCAGCCTACAGGGAATGAACACTGAAGCTTTCTTT
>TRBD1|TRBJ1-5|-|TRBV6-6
CASSPDRGNQPQHF
TGTGCCAGCAGCCCGGACAGGGGCAATCAGCCCCAGCATTTT
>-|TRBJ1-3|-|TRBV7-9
CASSLAGDSGNTIYF
TGTGCCAGCAGCTTAGCCGGAGACTCTGGAAACACCATATATTTT
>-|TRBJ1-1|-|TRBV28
CASSLGTTEAFF
TGTGCCAGCAGCCTCGGGACGACTGAAGCTTTCTTT
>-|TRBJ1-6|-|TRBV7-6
CASSPDAGDRSPLHF
TGTGCCAGCAGCCCCGATGCCGGGGACCGTTCACCCCTCCACTTT
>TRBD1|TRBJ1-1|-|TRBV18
CASSKYPGQGMNTEAFF
TGTGCCAGCTCAAAATACCCGGGACAGGGGATGAACACTGAAGCTTTCTTT
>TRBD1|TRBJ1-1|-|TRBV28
CASSSQGALNTEAFF
TGTGCCAGCAGTTCCCAGGGGGCGCTGAACACTGAAGCTTTCTTT
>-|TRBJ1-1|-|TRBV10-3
CAISVAGESIGAFF
TGTGCCATCAGTGTAGCAGGGGAGAGTATAGGGGCTTTCTTT
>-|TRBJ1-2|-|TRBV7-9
CASSFSLGRGYGYTF
TGTGCCAGCAGCTTTTCCCTGGGCCGGGGCTATGGCTACACCTTC
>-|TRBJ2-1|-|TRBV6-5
CAGMGAGPHEQFF
TGTGCAGGAATGGGGGCGGGGCCGCATGAGCAGTTCTTC
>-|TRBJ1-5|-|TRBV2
CASSEDGYSNQPQHF
TGTGCCAGCAGTGAAGATGGGTATAGCAATCAGCCCCAGCATTTT
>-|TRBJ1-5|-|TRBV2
CASSKGWEQPQHF
TGTGCCAGCAGTAAGGGATGGGAGCAGCCCCAGCATTTT
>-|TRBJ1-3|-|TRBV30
CAWSHVGTTGNTIYF
TGTGCCTGGAGTCATGTTGGGACAACTGGAAACACCATATATTTT
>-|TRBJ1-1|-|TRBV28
CASSYGNTEAFF
TGTGCCAGCAGTTATGGGAACACTGAAGCTTTCTTT
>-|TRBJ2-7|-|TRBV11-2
CASSLDTFYEQYF
TGTGCCAGCAGCTTAGATACCTTCTACGAGCAGTACTTC
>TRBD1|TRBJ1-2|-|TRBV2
CAKSSTTGGAGYGYTF
TGTGCCAAGAGCAGTACGACAGGGGGCGCAGGGTATGGCTACACCTTC
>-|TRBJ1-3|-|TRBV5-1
CASSLEGGNTIYF
TGCGCCAGCAGCTTGGAAGGGGGAAACACCATATATTTT
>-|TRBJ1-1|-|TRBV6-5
CASSYRAGNTEAFF
TGTGCCAGCAGTTATAGGGCAGGGAACACTGAAGCTTTCTTT